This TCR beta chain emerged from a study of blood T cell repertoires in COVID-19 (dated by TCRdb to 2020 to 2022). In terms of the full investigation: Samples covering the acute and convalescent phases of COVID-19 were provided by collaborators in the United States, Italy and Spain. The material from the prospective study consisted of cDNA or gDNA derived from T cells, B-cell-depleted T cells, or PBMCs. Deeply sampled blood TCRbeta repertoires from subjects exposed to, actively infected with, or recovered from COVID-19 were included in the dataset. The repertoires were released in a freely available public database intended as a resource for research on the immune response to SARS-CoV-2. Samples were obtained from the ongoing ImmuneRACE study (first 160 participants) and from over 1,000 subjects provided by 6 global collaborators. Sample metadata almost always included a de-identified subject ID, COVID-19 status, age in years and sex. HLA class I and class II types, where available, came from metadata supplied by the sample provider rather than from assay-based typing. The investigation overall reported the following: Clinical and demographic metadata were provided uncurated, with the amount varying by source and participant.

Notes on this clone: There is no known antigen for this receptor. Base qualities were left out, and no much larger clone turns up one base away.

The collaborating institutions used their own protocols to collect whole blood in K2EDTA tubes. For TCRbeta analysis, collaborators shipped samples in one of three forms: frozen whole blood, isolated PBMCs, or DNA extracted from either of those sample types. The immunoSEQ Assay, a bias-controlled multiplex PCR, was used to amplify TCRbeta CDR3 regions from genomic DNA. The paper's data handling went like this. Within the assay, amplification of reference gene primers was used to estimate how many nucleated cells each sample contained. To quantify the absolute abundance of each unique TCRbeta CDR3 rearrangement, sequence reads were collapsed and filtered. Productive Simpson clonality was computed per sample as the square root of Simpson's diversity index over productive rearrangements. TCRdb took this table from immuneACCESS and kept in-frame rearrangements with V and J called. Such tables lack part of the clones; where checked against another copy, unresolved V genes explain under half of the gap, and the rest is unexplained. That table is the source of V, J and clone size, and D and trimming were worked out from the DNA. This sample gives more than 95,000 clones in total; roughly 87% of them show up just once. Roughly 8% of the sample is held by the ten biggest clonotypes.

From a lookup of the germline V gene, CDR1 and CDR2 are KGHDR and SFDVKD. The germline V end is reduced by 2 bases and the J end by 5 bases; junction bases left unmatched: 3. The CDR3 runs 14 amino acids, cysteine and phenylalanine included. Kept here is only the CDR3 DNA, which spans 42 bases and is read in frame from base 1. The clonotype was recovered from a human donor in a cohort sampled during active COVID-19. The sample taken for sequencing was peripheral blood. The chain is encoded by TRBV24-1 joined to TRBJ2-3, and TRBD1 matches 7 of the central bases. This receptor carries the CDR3 CATSDSTGLDTQYF. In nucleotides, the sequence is TGTGCCACCAGTGATTCGACAGGGCTAGATACGCAGTATTTT.